Listed below are T cell receptor beta chains from one sample, sequenced in a study of blood T cells in healthy people across ages. MiXCR, run by TCRdb on the 5' RACE reads, gives a single entry per CDR3 protein. The sample contains more than 1.4 million distinct CDR3 sequences, around 42% of which appear only once. The material sequenced was blood. All receptors derive from a woman aged 18 to 35 in good health. Each CDR3 is given without its conserved first and last residue.

TRBV21-1 14 ASLTTQPGPLDEQY
TRBV6-5 14 ASSQDRRSYNSPLH
TRBV12-3/TRBV12-4 15 ASSLQGGVWVKETQY
TRBV2 13 ASSPTSGGNNEQY
TRBV20-1 12 NARDARSLDEQF
TRBV2 11 ASVGQRNEKLF
TRBV7-8 16 ASSLSGLAESSYNEQF
TRBV18 14 ASSPPGPKGDTEAF
TRBV27 15 ASSFTGRRNSNYGYT
TRBV3-1 15 ASSQGVRLGGDRPQH
TRBV7-9 12 ASSLADRSYEQY
TRBV10-3 11 AIRLGDQETQY
TRBV5-4 13 ASSRTLAGQGEQF
TRBV7-6 14 ASSLAGLAGEDTQY
TRBV12-3/TRBV12-4 13 ASSQTGSLGDTQY
TRBV4-2 15 ASSQGGGREVQETQY
TRBV12-3/TRBV12-4 15 ASSAGQNPATSYEQY
TRBV4-2 13 ASSHEEDGRYGYT
TRBV20-1 11 SAGPGPSYEQY
TRBV3-1 16 ASSQEGVAGGINTEAF
TRBV6-5 14 ASSYSRLAVYNEQF
TRBV7-2 11 ASSSGQTYEQY
TRBV2 9 ASGAGNIQY
TRBV5-1 11 ASREAGTYGYT
TRBV9 13 ASSGGTANTDTQY
TRBV4-1 13 ASSQDENRPYEQY
TRBV19 16 ASSINPPGVYSNQPQH
TRBV27 14 ASSLSILRGYNEQF
TRBV28 13 ASSLWWRGAEEQF
TRBV5-1 13 ASSLVSGIGNVQF
TRBV11-2 12 ASSQGQGARGYT
TRBV2 12 ASSGDMSSYEQY
TRBV5-1 13 ASSFEGWGADTQY
TRBV3-1 13 ASSQDRIRGDEQY
TRBV4-1 13 ASSPRTGDGYGYT
TRBV20-1 11 SARGTSDSEQY
TRBV3-1 14 ARSQPGGALGETQY
TRBV5-1 13 ASSSSTGSTDTQY
TRBV2 15 ASKGLSVAATNEKLF
TRBV4-1 13 ASSQGQGVTDTQY
TRBV20-1 13 SARGASGGVSEQF
TRBV7-9 11 ASTGGVEETQY
TRBV5-1 13 ASSLSSPERDTQY
TRBV12-3/TRBV12-4 11 ASNSRGAGELF
TRBV27 12 ASSLAGTGYGYT
TRBV7-6 17 ASSSGTSGRRFTYNEQF
TRBV4-1 13 ASSRVAGSSYEQY
TRBV28 12 ASRTGGLIYEQY